The 32 T cell receptor beta chains below come from one sample, sequenced in a study of PD-1 blockade in classical Hodgkin lymphoma. TCRdb's copy holds only in-frame clones and misses some; the assay was immunoSEQ multiplex PCR. The table has about 32,000 clones, around 80% seen once. Indicated time point: cycle 4 day 1 (C4D1), after less than 7 weeks of nivolumab. All trial patients relapsed after autologous stem cell transplantation. The sample in question was peripheral blood mononuclear cells (PBMCs), obtained before the fourth cycle of nivolumab. These receptors were taken from a human donor with classical Hodgkin lymphoma.

The V call is TRBV28, the J call TRBJ1-2; D is perhaps TRBD1 (5 bases). The length of the CDR3 is 12 residues. In germline, CDR1 is MDHEN, CDR2 SYDVKM. The ends were cut back, 3 bases at V and 7 bases at J, with 9 bases in the middle. CDR3: CASSFRAGGYTF. CDR3 nucleotide sequence: TGTGCCAGCAGTTTCAGGGCTGGTGGCTACACCTTC.

V is TRBV28 and J is TRBJ1-1; maybe TRBD1 (6 bases). CDR1 and CDR2 (germline): MDHEN, SYDVKM. CDR3 size: 15 residues. The V and J ends lost 8 bases and 4 bases respectively, with 20 bases between them. The chain's CDR3 is CASGEGGLQGTEAFF. The CDR3 DNA sequence: TGTGCCAGCGGGGAGGGGGGGCTTCAGGGCACTGAAGCTTTCTTT.

This clone was found a few times. This chain connects TRBV10-3 to TRBJ1-2; a weak D match, TRBD1 (6 bases). Trimming cost V 6 bases and J 4 bases, with 15 bases left between them. CDR3 length: 14 residues. CDR1 ENHRY and CDR2 SYGVKD come from the germline V gene. The CDR3 sequence: CAISGTRSAYGYTF. The CDR3, as DNA: TGTGCCATCAGCGGGACACGCTCGGCCTATGGCTACACCTTC.

This clone was observed a handful of times. The chain combines TRBV30 with TRBJ2-5; 10 bases are a match to TRBD2. The V and J ends lost 1 base and 2 bases, in that order; junction bases with no gene match: 7. This CDR3 has 16 residues. CDR1 is GTSNPN and CDR2 is SVGIG in the germline V gene (reference sequence). DNA of the CDR3: TGTGCCTGGAGTGCTGGGCTAGCGGGAGTACAAGAGACCCAGTACTTC. This sequence encodes CAWSAGLAGVQETQYF.

The rearrangement joins TRBV5-1 to TRBJ1-6; D might be TRBD1 (5 bases). Trimming cost V 4 bases and J 7 bases, with 15 bases left between them. CDR1 and CDR2 from the germline V gene are SGHRS and YFSETQ. The CDR3 consists of 15 residues. The CDR3 DNA reads as TGCGCCAGCAGCCCCGGGACGCCTAAAAATTCACCCCTCCACTTT. It codes for CASSPGTPKNSPLHF.

The chain uses TRBV20-1 and TRBJ1-1; D is unresolved. The germline CDR1 and CDR2 sequences are DFQATT and SNEGSKA (reference sequence). This CDR3 contains 11 residues. V was pared by 7 bases and J by 1 base, with 7 bases between. The CDR3 DNA reads TGCAGTGGCATCTGGAACACTGAAGCTTTCTTT. The encoded protein is CSGIWNTEAFF.

The chain carries TRBV4-2 and TRBJ1-6, with a tentative D call TRBD1 (6 bases). CDR3 length: 15 amino acids. Trimming took off 1 base at V and 10 bases at J, with 14 bases between the two ends. Germline lookup yields CDR1 LGHNA and CDR2 YNFKEQ. As DNA, the CDR3 is TGTGCCAGCAGCCAAGTGGGGGCCGGGGAGTCACCCCTCCACTTT. Translated: CASSQVGAGESPLHF.

CDR3 sequence reads: CASSAGLGRTDTQYF. As DNA, the CDR3 is TGTGCCAGCAGCGCCGGACTAGGGAGAACAGATACGCAGTATTTT. The chain uses TRBV7-6 and TRBJ2-3; 7 bases line up with TRBD2. From germline, CDR1 is SGHVS and CDR2 FNYEAQ. The V and J ends lost 5 bases and 3 bases, in that order; junction bases with no gene match: 8. The CDR3 length is 15 residues.

This clone was recorded once. V is TRBV25-1 and J is TRBJ1-2; 9 nucleotides agree with TRBD1. The CDR3 length is 15 residues. The ends lost 8 bases at V and 5 bases at J; junction bases unmatched: 12. CDR1 is MGHDK and CDR2 is SYGVNS in the germline V gene. CDR3 protein: CASGGEADRGYGYTF. As DNA, the CDR3 is TGTGCCAGCGGAGGGGAAGCGGACAGGGGATATGGCTACACCTTC.

The chain has TRBV7-2 and TRBJ2-3; D unclear. V was shortened by 3 bases and J by 6 bases, with 7 bases between the two germline ends. Germline CDR1 reads SGHTA; CDR2 reads FQGNSA. This CDR3 comprises 12 residues. The CDR3 region is CASSFLRDTQYF. As DNA, the CDR3 is TGTGCCAGCAGCTTCCTCAGGGATACGCAGTATTTT.

The V and J genes are TRBV19 and TRBJ2-7; D uncertain. Trimming took 3 bases from V and 1 from J, leaving 7 bases between them. This CDR3 is built from 13 residues. The germline V gene has CDR1 LNHDA and CDR2 SQIVND (reference sequence). The CDR3 DNA sequence: TGTGCCAGTAGTATGACGGTATCCTACGAGCAGTACTTC. Translated, it gives CASSMTVSYEQYF.

This clone was detected only once. This sequence joins TRBV5-1 and TRBJ2-2; TRBD1 or TRBD2 may be the D gene (5 bases each). CDR1 SGHRS and CDR2 YFSETQ come from the germline V gene. Trimming cost V 1 base and J 9 bases, with 16 bases left between them. The CDR3 is made up of 15 amino acids. The CDR3 DNA is TGCGCCAGCAGCTTGAGGGACGGATGGGAGTGGGAGCTGTTTTTT. Translating it yields CASSLRDGWEWELFF.

This chain uses TRBV9 with TRBJ1-1; D is uncertain. Trimming cost V 0 bases and J 5 bases, with 14 bases left between them. The CDR3 runs 15 residues. Germline V gene data show CDR1 as SGDLS and CDR2 as YYNGEE. CDR3 protein: CASSVEPGGRTEAFF. In DNA form, the CDR3 reads TGTGCCAGCAGCGTAGAACCCGGCGGGCGGACTGAAGCTTTCTTT. The complete variable domain, with remaining parts taken from reference TRBV9 and TRBJ1-1, reads DSGVTQTPKHLITATGQRVTLRCSPRSGDLSVYWYQQSLDQGLQFLIQYYNGEERAKGNILERFSAQQFPDLHSELNLSSLELGDSALYFCASSVEPGGRTEAFFGQGTRLTVV.

V and J are TRBV18 and TRBJ1-6; D is uncertain. V lost 2 bases, J lost 9 bases, and 11 bases lay in between. Germline values: CDR1 KGHSH, CDR2 LQKENI. The CDR3 totals 14 residues. The CDR3 DNA reads as TGTGCCAGCTCACCAAGGACTCCGGGTTCACCCCTCCACTTT. Protein: CASSPRTPGSPLHF.

The genes are TRBV6-5 and TRBJ1-2; D perhaps matches TRBD1 (5 bases). The CDR3 contains 13 residues. V was pared by 3 bases and J by 4 bases, with 9 bases between. Germline values: CDR1 MNHEY, CDR2 SVGAGI. CDR3 region: CASSYKGAYGYTF. As DNA, the CDR3 is TGTGCCAGCAGTTATAAAGGGGCCTATGGCTACACCTTC.

The CDR3: CASSPAIGFQVDEKLFF. The CDR3 nucleotides are TGTGCCAGCTCACCAGCCATTGGATTCCAGGTCGATGAAAAACTGTTTTTT. This rearrangement joins TRBV18 to TRBJ1-4; D not resolved. Trimming took off 2 bases at V and 6 bases at J, with 19 bases between the two ends. This CDR3 has 17 amino acids. Germline assignment: CDR1 KGHSH and CDR2 LQKENI.

The chain uses TRBV5-1 and TRBJ1-2; TRBD1 might be the D (6 bases). The V gene lost 5 bases and the J gene lost 1 base, with 9 bases spanning the gap. Germline V lookup: CDR1 SGHRS, CDR2 YFSETQ. The CDR3 is 13 amino acids. CDR3 sequence (DNA): TGCGCCAGCAGTCCAGGGGTTAACTATGGCTACACCTTC. Protein: CASSPGVNYGYTF.

The chain combines TRBV5-1 with TRBJ1-6; possible D gene TRBD1, 5 bases. CDR3 size: 14 residues. The germline V gene encodes CDR1 SGHRS and CDR2 YFSETQ. Trimming stripped 0 bases from V and 10 bases from J, with 11 bases between. This CDR3 reads CASSLVGGESPLHF. The CDR3 nucleotides are TGCGCCAGCAGCTTGGTGGGGGGGGAGTCACCCCTCCACTTT.

The chain recombines TRBV15 with TRBJ2-1; 7 nucleotides agree with TRBD2. Germline V CDR1 and CDR2: LNHNV, YYDKDF (reference sequence). The CDR3 has 13 amino acids. The trim removed 5 bases at V and 7 bases at J, leaving 5 bases unmatched. CDR3 region: CATSSAGANEQFF. In DNA form, the CDR3 reads TGTGCCACCAGCTCGGCGGGAGCGAATGAGCAGTTCTTC.

The genes are TRBV5-8 and TRBJ2-5, with 7 bases identical to TRBD1. Germline loops: CDR1 SGHTS, CDR2 YDEGEE. V shed 3 bases and J 4 bases; nucleotides not matched to a gene: 3. The CDR3 loop spans 13 amino acids. CDR3 sequence (DNA): TGTGCCAGCAGCTCCGACAGGGTAGAGACCCAGTACTTC. It specifies CASSSDRVETQYF.

This sequence joins TRBV14 and TRBJ1-5; D possibly corresponds to TRBD1 (5 bases). The CDR3 covers 13 residues. Germline-derived CDR1 and CDR2 are SGHDN and FVKESK. Trimming pared 6 bases from V and 7 bases from J, leaving 13 bases between. CDR3 sequence reads: CASSLRGGQPQHF. The CDR3 DNA follows: TGTGCCAGCAGTCTAAGGGGTGGCCAGCCCCAGCATTTT.

CDR3 in amino acids: CASSQEITLGNTIYF. CDR3 in DNA: TGCGCCAGCAGCCAAGAGATCACTCTTGGAAACACCATATATTTT. The chain uses TRBV4-3 and TRBJ1-3; D call uncertain. The CDR3 is made up of 15 amino acids. V was trimmed by 0 bases and J by 3 bases, leaving 9 bases between them. Germline loops: CDR1 LGHNA, CDR2 YSLEER.

CDR3: CASTLGTGSYNEQFF. CDR3 sequence (DNA): TGTGCCAGTACCCTCGGGACGGGCTCCTACAATGAGCAGTTCTTC. The V gene is TRBV19, the J gene TRBJ2-1; the D gene could be TRBD1 or TRBD2 (5 bases each). Trimming removed 7 bases from V and 0 bases from J, with 13 bases in between. This CDR3 has 15 amino acids. From germline, CDR1 is LNHDA and CDR2 SQIVND (reference sequence).

The genes are TRBV27 and TRBJ1-1; tentatively, D is TRBD1 (5 bases). The germline CDR1 and CDR2 sequences are MNHEY and SMNVEV (reference sequence). This CDR3 comprises 17 residues. Trimming shortened V by 7 bases and J by 4 bases, and 25 bases separated the two germline ends. This chain's CDR3 is CASTPLEMWGWGTEAFF. In DNA, the CDR3 is TGTGCCAGCACCCCCTTGGAGATGTGGGGCTGGGGCACTGAAGCTTTCTTT.

The chain uses TRBV7-2 and TRBJ2-2; 14 bases are a match to TRBD2. The CDR3 is made up of 17 amino acids. The junction had 5 bases not matched to a gene; V was cut back by 5 bases and J by 3 bases. The germline V gene encodes CDR1 SGHTA and CDR2 FQGNSA. The CDR3 DNA reads as TGTGCCAGCAGCCCCGGGACTAGCGGGGGTTACACCGGGGAGCTGTTTTTT. It specifies CASSPGTSGGYTGELFF. Variable domain in full (rest from reference TRBV7-2 and TRBJ2-2): GAGVSQSPSNKVTEKGKDVELRCDPISGHTALYWYRQSLGQGLEFLIYFQGNSAPDKSGLPSDRFSAERTGGSVSTLTIQRTQQEDSAVYLCASSPGTSGGYTGELFFGEGSRLTVL.

The V call is TRBV13, the J call TRBJ2-3; a weak D match, TRBD2 (7 bases). The CDR3 is 16 residues long. The ends were cut back, 5 bases at V and 6 bases at J, with 21 bases in the middle. CDR1 is PRHDT, CDR2 FYEKMQ, per germline (reference sequence). CDR3 nucleotides: TGTGCCAGCAGCCTCGCCGGGGGGCAGACAGCCGATACGCAGTATTTT. Translated: CASSLAGGQTADTQYF.

This chain joins TRBV27 and TRBJ1-4; D uncertain. Trimming took off 2 bases at V and 5 bases at J, with 9 bases between the two ends. The CDR3 extends over 14 amino acids. The germline V gene has CDR1 MNHEY and CDR2 SMNVEV (reference sequence). CDR3 sequence: CASSLRQQNEKLFF. For the CDR3, the DNA is TGTGCCAGCAGTTTAAGGCAGCAAAATGAAAAACTGTTTTTT.

The J gene is TRBJ2-1, the V gene TRBV5-1; TRBD2 aligns across 7 bases. CDR3 length: 12 amino acids. The V and J ends lost 2 bases and 16 bases, in that order; junction bases with no gene match: 9. The germline gives CDR1 SGHRS, CDR2 YFSETQ. CDR3 residues: CASSFSGLYIFF. Written as DNA, the CDR3 is TGCGCCAGCAGCTTCTCGGGACTATATATTTTCTTC.

The chain recombines TRBV10-3 with TRBJ2-1; the D call may be TRBD1 or TRBD2 (6 bases each). The CDR3 is made up of 19 amino acids. Trimming pared 10 bases from V and 0 bases from J, leaving 28 bases between. CDR1 is ENHRY and CDR2 is SYGVKD in the germline V gene. The CDR3 sequence: CATRGGAGLTEGSYNEQFF. CDR3 DNA sequence: TGTGCCACCAGGGGCGGGGCGGGCCTTACTGAGGGCTCCTACAATGAGCAGTTCTTC.

As for this clone: Other DNA sequences in this sample translate to the same CDR3. The chain has TRBV7-9 and TRBJ2-7; D possibly uses TRBD1 or TRBD2 (5 bases each). Trimming shortened V by 3 bases and J by 2 bases, and 11 bases separated the two germline ends. The CDR3 is made up of 14 amino acids. In germline, CDR1 is SEHNR, CDR2 FQNEAQ (reference sequence). In nucleotides, the CDR3 is TGTGCCAGCAGCTTTGGGACGTCTGCCTACGAGCAGTACTTC. Protein: CASSFGTSAYEQYF.

The chain has TRBV9 and TRBJ2-5, with D possibly matching TRBD2 (6 bases). The CDR3 has 17 residues. Trimming stripped 0 bases from V and 1 base from J, with 16 bases between. In germline, CDR1 is SGDLS, CDR2 YYNGEE. CDR3: CASSVGRAGSPQETQYF. The DNA of the CDR3 is TGTGCCAGCAGCGTAGGGAGAGCGGGTTCCCCCCAAGAGACCCAGTACTTC.

This chain joins TRBV4-2 and TRBJ1-1, with D hard to call. Trimming shortened V by 0 bases and J by 7 bases, and 15 bases separated the two germline ends. The CDR3 has 15 amino acids. CDR1 is LGHNA and CDR2 is YNFKEQ in the germline V gene. Written as DNA, the CDR3 is TGTGCCAGCAGCCAAGATGGGTGGCTTGCTGGTGAAGCTTTCTTT. Encoded protein: CASSQDGWLAGEAFF.